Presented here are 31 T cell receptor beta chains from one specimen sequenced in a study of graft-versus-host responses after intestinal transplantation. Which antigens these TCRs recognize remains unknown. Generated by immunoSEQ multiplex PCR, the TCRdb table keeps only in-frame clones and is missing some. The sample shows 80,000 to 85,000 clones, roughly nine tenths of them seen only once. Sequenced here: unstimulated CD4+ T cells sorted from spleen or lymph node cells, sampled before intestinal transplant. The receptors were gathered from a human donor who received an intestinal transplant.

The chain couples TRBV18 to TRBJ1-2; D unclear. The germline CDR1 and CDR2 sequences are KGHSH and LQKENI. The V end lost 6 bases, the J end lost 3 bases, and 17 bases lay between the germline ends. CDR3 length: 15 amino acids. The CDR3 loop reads CASSPDQAVYYGYTF. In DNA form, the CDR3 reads TGTGCCAGCTCCCCCGATCAGGCAGTGTACTATGGCTACACCTTC. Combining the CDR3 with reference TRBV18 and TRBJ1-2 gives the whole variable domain NAGVMQNPRHLVRRRGQEARLRCSPMKGHSHVYWYRQLPEEGLKFMVYLQKENIIDESGMPKERFSAEFPKEGPSILRIQQVVRGDSAAYFCASSPDQAVYYGYTFGSGTRLTVV.

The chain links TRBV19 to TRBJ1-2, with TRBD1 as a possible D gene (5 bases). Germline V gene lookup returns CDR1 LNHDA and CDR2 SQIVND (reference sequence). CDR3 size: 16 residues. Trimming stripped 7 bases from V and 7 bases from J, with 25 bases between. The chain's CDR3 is CASIRDGSFVQGGYTF. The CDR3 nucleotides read TGTGCCAGTATCCGAGACGGAAGTTTCGTTCAGGGTGGCTACACCTTC.

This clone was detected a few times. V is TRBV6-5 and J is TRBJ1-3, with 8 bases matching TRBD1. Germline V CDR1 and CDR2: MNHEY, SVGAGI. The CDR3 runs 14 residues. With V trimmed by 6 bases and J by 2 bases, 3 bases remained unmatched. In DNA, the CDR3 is TGTGCCAGCAGAGAGGACAGGGCTGGAAACACCATATATTTT. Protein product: CASREDRAGNTIYF.

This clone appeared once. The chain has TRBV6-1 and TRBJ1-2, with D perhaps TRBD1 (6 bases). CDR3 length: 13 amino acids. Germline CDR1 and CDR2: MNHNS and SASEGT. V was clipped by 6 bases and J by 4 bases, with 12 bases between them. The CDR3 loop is CASRGTRVYGYTF. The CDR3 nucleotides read TGTGCCAGCAGAGGGACACGTGTCTATGGCTACACCTTC.

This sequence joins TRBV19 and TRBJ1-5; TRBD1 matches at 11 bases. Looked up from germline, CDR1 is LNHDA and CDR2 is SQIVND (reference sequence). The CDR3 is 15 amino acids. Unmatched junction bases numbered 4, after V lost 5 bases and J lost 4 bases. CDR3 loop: CASSSGQGGNQPQHF. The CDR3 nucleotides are TGTGCCAGTAGTTCGGGACAGGGGGGGAATCAGCCCCAGCATTTT.

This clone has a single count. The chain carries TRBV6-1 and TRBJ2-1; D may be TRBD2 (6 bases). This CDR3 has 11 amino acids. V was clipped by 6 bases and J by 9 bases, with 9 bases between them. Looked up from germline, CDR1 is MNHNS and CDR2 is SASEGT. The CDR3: CASRGTLEQFF. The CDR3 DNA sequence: TGTGCCAGCAGGGGGACTCTTGAGCAGTTCTTC.

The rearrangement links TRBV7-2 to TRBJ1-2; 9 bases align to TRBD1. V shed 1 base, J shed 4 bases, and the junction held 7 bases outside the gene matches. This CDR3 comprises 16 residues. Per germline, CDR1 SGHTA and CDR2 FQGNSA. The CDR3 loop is CASSLVGTGLGYGYTF. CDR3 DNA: TGTGCCAGCAGCTTAGTGGGGACAGGGCTAGGCTATGGCTACACCTTC.

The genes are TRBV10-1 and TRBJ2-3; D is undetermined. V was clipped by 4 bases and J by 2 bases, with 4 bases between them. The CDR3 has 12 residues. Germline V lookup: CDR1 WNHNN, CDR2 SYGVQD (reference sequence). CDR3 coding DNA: TGCGCCAGCAGTGGTAACACAGATACGCAGTATTTT. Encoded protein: CASSGNTDTQYF.

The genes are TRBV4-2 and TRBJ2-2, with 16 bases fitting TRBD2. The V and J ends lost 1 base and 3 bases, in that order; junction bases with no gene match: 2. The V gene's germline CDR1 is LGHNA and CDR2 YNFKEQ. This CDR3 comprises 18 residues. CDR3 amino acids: CASSQAGLAGGDTGELFF. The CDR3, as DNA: TGTGCCAGCAGCCAAGCGGGACTAGCGGGGGGGGACACCGGGGAGCTGTTTTTT.

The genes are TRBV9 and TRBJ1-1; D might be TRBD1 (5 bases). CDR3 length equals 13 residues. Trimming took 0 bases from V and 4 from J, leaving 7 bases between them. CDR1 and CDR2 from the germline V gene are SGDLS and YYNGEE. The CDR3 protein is CASSVGDSTEAFF. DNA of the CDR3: TGTGCCAGCAGCGTAGGAGACAGCACTGAAGCTTTCTTT.

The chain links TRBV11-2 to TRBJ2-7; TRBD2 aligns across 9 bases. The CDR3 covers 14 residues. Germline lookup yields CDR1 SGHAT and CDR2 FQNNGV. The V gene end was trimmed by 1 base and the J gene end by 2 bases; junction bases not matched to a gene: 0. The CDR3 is CASSLGGGAYEQYF. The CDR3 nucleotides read TGTGCCAGCAGCTTAGGCGGGGGGGCCTACGAGCAGTACTTC. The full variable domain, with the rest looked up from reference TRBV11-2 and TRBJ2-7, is EAGVAQSPRYKIIEKRQSVAFWCNPISGHATLYWYQQILGQGPKLLIQFQNNGVVDDSQLPKDRFSAERLKGVDSTLKIQPAKLEDSAVYLCASSLGGGAYEQYFGPGTRLTVT.

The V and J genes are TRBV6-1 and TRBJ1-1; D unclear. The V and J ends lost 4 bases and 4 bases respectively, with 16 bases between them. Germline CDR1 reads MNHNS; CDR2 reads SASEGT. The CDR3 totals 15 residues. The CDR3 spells CASSGLQRWFTEAFF. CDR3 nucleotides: TGTGCCAGCAGTGGACTACAGAGGTGGTTCACTGAAGCTTTCTTT.

CDR3 in amino acids: CASSTTGGGGTEAFF. CDR3 sequence (DNA): TGTGCCAGTAGTACCACAGGGGGTGGGGGCACTGAAGCTTTCTTT. V gene TRBV19 combines with J gene TRBJ1-1; TRBD1 agrees at 8 bases. The J segment lost 4 bases and the V segment lost 4 bases, leaving 8 bases of the junction unmatched. This CDR3 is 15 amino acids long. Germline assignment: CDR1 LNHDA and CDR2 SQIVND (reference sequence).

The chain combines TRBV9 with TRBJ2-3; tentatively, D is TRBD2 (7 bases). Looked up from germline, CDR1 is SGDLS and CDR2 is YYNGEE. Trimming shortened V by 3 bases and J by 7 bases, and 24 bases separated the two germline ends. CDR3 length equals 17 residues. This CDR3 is CASSGQTGGLRGYTQYF. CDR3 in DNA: TGTGCCAGCAGCGGCCAAACGGGGGGCCTACGAGGATATACGCAGTATTTT.

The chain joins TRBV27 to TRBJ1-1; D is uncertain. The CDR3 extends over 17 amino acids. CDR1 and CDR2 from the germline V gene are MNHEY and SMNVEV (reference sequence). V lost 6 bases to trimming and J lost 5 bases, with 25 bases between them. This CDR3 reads CASSSLSGVLRVTEAFF. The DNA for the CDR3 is TGTGCCAGCAGCTCCCTCTCCGGGGTATTAAGGGTAACTGAAGCTTTCTTT.

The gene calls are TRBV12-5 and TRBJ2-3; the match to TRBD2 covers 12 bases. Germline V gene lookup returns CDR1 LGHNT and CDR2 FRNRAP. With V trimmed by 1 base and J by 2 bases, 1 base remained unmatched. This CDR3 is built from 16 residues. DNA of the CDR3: TGTGCTAGTGGTTTGGGACTAGCGGGGGCCACAGATACGCAGTATTTT. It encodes CASGLGLAGATDTQYF.

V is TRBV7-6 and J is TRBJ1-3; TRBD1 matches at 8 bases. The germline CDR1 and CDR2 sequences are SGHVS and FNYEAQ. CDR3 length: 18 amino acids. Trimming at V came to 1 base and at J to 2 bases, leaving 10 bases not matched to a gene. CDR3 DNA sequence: TGTGCCAGCAGCTTAGGGGCAGGGGGCTTTATAACTGGAAACACCATATATTTT. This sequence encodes CASSLGAGGFITGNTIYF.

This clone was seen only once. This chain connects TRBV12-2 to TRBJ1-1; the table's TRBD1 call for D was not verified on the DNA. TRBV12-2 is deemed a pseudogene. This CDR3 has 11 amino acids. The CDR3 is CASRRVPDTDF. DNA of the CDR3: TGTGCAAGTCGCCGAGTGCCCGACACTGACTTT.

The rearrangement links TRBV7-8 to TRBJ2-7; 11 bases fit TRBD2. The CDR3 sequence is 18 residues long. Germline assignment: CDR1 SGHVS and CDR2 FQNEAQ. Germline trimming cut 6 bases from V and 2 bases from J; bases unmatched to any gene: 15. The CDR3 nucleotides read TGTGCCAGCAGTCGTAGCACCTGGGCTAGCGGGGGGCCCTACGAGCAGTACTTC. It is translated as CASSRSTWASGGPYEQYF. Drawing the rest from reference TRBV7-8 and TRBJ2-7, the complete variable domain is GAGVSQSPRYKVAKRGQDVALRCDPISGHVSLFWYQQALGQGPEFLTYFQNEAQLDKSGLPSDRFFAERPEGSVSTLKIQRTQQEDSAVYLCASSRSTWASGGPYEQYFGPGTRLTVT.

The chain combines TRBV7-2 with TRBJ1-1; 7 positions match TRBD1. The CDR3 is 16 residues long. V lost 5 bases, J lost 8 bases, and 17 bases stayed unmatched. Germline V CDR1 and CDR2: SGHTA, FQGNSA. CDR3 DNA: TGTGCCAGCAGCCCACCGGGACAGCGTTCCCTATCCGAAGCTTTCTTT. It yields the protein CASSPPGQRSLSEAFF.

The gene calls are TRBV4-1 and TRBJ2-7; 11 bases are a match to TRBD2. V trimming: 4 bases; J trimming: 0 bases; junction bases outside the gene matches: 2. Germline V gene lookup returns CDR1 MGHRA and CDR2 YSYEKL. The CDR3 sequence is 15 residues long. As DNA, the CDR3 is TGCGCCAGCAGCCGACTAGCGGGGTCCTCCTACGAGCAGTACTTC. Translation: CASSRLAGSSYEQYF.

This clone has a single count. The CDR3 sequence: CASSLDRGQSYEQYF. As DNA, the CDR3 is TGTGCCAGCAGCTTAGATAGGGGACAGTCCTACGAGCAGTACTTC. J is TRBJ2-7 and V is TRBV11-3; TRBD1 aligns across 7 bases. This CDR3 is 15 amino acids long. Germline-derived CDR1 and CDR2 are SGHNT and YENEEA. V trimming: 0 bases; J trimming: 1 base; junction bases outside the gene matches: 3.

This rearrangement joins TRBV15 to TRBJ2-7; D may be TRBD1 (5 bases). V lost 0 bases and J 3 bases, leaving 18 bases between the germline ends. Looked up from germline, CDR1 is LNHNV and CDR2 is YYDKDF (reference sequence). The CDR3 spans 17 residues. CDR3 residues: CATSRELPADTVYEQYF. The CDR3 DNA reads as TGTGCCACCAGCAGAGAATTGCCCGCGGACACCGTCTACGAGCAGTACTTC.

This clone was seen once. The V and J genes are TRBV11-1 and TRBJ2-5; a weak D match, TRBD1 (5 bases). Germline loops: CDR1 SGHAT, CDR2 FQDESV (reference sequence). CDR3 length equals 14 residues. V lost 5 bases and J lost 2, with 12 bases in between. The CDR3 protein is CASSPMDNQETQYF. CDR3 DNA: TGTGCCAGCAGCCCTATGGACAATCAAGAGACCCAGTACTTC.

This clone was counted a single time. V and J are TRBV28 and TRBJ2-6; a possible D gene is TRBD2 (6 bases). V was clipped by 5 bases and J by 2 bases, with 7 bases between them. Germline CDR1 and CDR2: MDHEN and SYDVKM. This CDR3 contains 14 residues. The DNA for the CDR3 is TGTGCCAGCAGTCGGGGGACTGGGGCCAACGTCCTGACTTTC. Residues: CASSRGTGANVLTF. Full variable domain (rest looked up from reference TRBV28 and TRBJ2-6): DVKVTQSSRYLVKRTGEKVFLECVQDMDHENMFWYRQDPGLGLRLIYFSYDVKMKEKGDIPEGYSVSREKKERFSLILESASTNQTSMYLCASSRGTGANVLTFGAGSRLTVL.

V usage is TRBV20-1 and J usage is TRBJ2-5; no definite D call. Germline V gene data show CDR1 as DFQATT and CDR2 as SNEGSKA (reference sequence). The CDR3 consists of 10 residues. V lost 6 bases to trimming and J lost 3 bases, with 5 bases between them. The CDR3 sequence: CSAGEETQYF. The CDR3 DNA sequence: TGCAGTGCGGGCGAAGAGACCCAGTACTTC.

CDR3 DNA sequence: TGTGCCAGCAGTCCATCCCCAGGGGGCGCCACCGGGGAGCTGTTTTTT. Its translation: CASSPSPGGATGELFF. The chain carries TRBV27 and TRBJ2-2, with 8 bases identical to TRBD1. After removal of 5 bases from V and 4 bases from J, the junction contained 9 bases not matched to a gene. CDR1 is MNHEY and CDR2 is SMNVEV in the germline V gene (reference sequence). CDR3 length equals 16 residues.

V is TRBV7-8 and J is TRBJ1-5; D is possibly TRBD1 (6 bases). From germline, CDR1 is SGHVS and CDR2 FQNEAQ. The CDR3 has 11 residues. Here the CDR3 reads CATGQNQPQHF. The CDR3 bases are TGTGCTACGGGACAAAATCAGCCCCAGCATTTT.

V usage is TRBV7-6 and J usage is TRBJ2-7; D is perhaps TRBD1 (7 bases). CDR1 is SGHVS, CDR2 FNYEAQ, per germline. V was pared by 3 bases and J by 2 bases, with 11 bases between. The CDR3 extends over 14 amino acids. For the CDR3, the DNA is TGTGCCAGCAGCTTCGCGGGACAGCCCTACGAGCAGTACTTC. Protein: CASSFAGQPYEQYF. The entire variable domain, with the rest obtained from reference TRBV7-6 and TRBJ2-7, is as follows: GAGVSQSPRYKVTKRGQDVALRCDPISGHVSLYWYRQALGQGPEFLTYFNYEAQQDKSGLPNDRFSAERPEGSISTLTIQRTEQRDSAMYRCASSFAGQPYEQYFGPGTRLTVT.

The CDR3 region has the DNA TGTGCCAGCAGCCGGGGATTCCGGACTGAAGCTTTCTTT. It is translated as CASSRGFRTEAFF. The V and J genes are TRBV27 and TRBJ1-1; D uncertain. Germline V gene lookup returns CDR1 MNHEY and CDR2 SMNVEV (reference sequence). Trimming shortened V by 6 bases and J by 5 bases, and 13 bases separated the two germline ends. CDR3 length: 13 amino acids.

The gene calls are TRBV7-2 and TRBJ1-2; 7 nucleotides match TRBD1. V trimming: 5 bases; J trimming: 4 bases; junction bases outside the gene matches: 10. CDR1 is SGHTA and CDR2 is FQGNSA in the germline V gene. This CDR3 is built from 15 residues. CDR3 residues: CASSMRDSASYGYTF. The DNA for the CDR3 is TGTGCCAGCAGCATGCGGGACAGCGCGTCCTATGGCTACACCTTC.